A single T cell receptor (beta chain) is shown here with its context. TCRdb used MiXCR to reprocess the 5' RACE reads, holding one entry per CDR3 protein. The table shows approximately 92,000 distinct CDR3 sequences, with around 12% occurring only once. Noted time point: sample taken at primary tumor resection. In each case, whole RNA from tumor, nontumor lung or frozen PBMC was sequenced unsorted. The record originates from a study of spatial heterogeneity in lung cancer. The CDR3 contains 15 residues. V was pared by 2 bases and J by 2 bases, with 11 bases between. This TCR derives from a male donor with early-stage non-small cell lung cancer. This specimen consisted of PBMCs, obtained at surgery. This chain links TRBV12-3 or TRBV12-4 with TRBJ2-3, with D tentatively TRBD2 (5 bases). The CDR3 DNA reads TGTGCCAGCAGTTTAAGTAGCGAGTCCACAGATACGCAGTATTTT. Translating it yields CASSLSSESTDTQYF.